The clone carrying this TCR beta chain has ten or more counts. Its antigen is unknown. Trimming pared 3 bases from V and 6 bases from J, leaving 9 bases between. This CDR3 has 14 amino acids. This sample stems from a study of regulatory T cells in long-lasting Graves disease. Building of the TCR beta libraries involved iRepertoire HTBI primers and Arm-PCR of CDR3 regions. TCRdb re-called the multiplex PCR reads with MiXCR, one entry per CDR3 protein. Of about 340,000 distinct CDR3 sequences listed, about 20% are singletons. Findings and limits, study-wide: Persistent disease showed a preference for TRBV28, TRBJ1-2 and TRBJ2-5.

Described time point: persistent/refractory GD, antithyroid drugs over 5 years with positive TRAb. Generation of the TCR library employed RNA extracted from PBMCs. Graves' disease diagnosis was established per American Thyroid Association guidelines. In Xi'an, China, an endocrinology department was the source of patients. This sequence joins TRBV12-3 or TRBV12-4 and TRBJ1-6; no clear D. The TCR originated in a female donor with Graves disease. The sample in question was peripheral blood mononuclear cells (PBMCs), obtained when the disease was refractory, from a patient treated with antithyroid drugs. The CDR3 protein is CASSFSGPNSPLHF. CDR3 nucleotides: TGTGCCAGCAGTTTTTCCGGGCCTAATTCACCCCTCCACTTT.